The present entry profiles one TCR beta chain with its context. Antigen specificity is unknown. These data originate in a study of T cells after yellow fever vaccination. CDR1 KGHSH and CDR2 LQKENI come from the germline V gene. The CDR3 is made up of 13 amino acids. Trimming took 3 bases from V and 7 from J; bases not matched to a gene: 4. A single record per CDR3 protein comes from TCRdb applying MiXCR to the 5' RACE reads. The sample contains hundreds of thousands of distinct CDR3 sequences, approximately 13% of which appear only once. Whole-study findings and limits: Reappearing after the booster were most of the clones from primary vaccination (less than 98% CD4, 88% CD8).

This material consisted of PBMCs, taken on the day of the yellow fever booster vaccination. This clonotype was sampled from a man aged 25-40 years who received the YFV17D yellow fever vaccine. The J gene is TRBJ1-2, the V gene TRBV18; 8 bases agree with TRBD1. The CDR3 DNA reads as TGTGCCAGCTCACCCGGACAGGGAGGTGGCTACACCTTC. As protein: CASSPGQGGGYTF.